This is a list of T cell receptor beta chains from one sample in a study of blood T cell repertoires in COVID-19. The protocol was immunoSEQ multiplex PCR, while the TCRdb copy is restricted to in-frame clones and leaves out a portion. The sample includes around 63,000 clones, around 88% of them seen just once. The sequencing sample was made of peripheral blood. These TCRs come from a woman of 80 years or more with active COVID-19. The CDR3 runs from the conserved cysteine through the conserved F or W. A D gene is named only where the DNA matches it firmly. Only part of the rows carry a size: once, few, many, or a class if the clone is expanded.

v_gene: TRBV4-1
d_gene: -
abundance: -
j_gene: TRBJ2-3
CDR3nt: TGCGCCAGCAGCCAGGGGCGACTGAGCCCGCAGTATTTT
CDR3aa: CASSQGRLSPQYF

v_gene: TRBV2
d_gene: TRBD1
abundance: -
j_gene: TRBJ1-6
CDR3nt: TGTGCCAGCGGCCTACAGGGGGCCGGGGATTCACCCCTCCACTTT
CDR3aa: CASGLQGAGDSPLHF

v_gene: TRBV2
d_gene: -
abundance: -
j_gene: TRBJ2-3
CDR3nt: TGTGCCAGCAGTAGGGGGACAGATACGCAGTATTTT
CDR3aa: CASSRGTDTQYF

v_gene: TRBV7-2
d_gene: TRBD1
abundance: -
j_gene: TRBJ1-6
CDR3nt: TGTGCCAGCAGCTGGACAGGGCCGGCGAATTCACCCCTCCACTTT
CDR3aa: CASSWTGPANSPLHF

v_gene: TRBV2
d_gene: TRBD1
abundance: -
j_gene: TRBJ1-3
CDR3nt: TGTGCCAGCAGATCGGACAGGGGTGGAAACACCATATATTTT
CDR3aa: CASRSDRGGNTIYF

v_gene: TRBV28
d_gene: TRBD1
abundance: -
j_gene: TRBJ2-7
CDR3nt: TGTGCCAGCAGAGCCGGGACACCTCCATTGTGGGGACAGGGACACGAGCAGTACTTC
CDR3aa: CASRAGTPPLWGQGHEQYF

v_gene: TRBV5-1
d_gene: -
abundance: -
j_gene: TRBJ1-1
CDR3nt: TGCGCCAGCAGCAAAACAGCGAACACTGAAGCTTTCTTT
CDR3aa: CASSKTANTEAFF

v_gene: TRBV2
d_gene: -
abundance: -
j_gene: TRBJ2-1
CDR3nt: TGTGCCAGCAAGACAGGCGAGTACAATGAGCAGTTCTTC
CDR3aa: CASKTGEYNEQFF

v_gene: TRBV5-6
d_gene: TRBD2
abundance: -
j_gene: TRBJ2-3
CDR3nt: TGTGCCAGCAGCCGGGGGGGCAGAGGAGATACGCAGTATTTT
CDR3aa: CASSRGGRGDTQYF

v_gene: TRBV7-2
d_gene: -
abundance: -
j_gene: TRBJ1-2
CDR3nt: TGTGCCAGCAGCCCAGACCCCAACTACGACTATGGCTACACCTTC
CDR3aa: CASSPDPNYDYGYTF

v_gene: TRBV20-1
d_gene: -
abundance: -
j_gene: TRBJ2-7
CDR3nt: TGCAGTGCTAGTACAGGTAGTTCTGACTACGAGCAGTACTTC
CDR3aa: CSASTGSSDYEQYF

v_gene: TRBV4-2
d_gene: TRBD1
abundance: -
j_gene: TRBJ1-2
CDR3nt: TGTGCCAGCAGCCAAGGGACAGGGGTAGTATATGGCTACACCTTC
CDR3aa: CASSQGTGVVYGYTF

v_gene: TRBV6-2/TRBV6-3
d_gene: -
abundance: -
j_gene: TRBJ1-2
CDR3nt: TGTGCCAGCAGTTACCTGGGCAACTATGGCTACACCTTC
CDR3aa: CASSYLGNYGYTF

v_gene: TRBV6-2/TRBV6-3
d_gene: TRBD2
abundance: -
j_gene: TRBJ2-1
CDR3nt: TGTGCCAGCAGTAACGCTCTCGCGGGGGGCCGTCCTGAGCAGTTCTTC
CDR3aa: CASSNALAGGRPEQFF

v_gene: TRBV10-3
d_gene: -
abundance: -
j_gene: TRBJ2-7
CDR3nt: TGTGCCATCAGTTATTCCCCTGACGAGCAGTACTTC
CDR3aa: CAISYSPDEQYF

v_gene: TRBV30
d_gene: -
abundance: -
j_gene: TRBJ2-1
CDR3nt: TGTGCCTGGGGGAGGCTGGGTTTTAGTGAGCAGTTCTTC
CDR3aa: CAWGRLGFSEQFF

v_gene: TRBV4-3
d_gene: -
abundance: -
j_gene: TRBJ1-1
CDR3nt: TGCGCCAGCAGCAGGGGATTGGACACTGAAGCTTTCTTT
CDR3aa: CASSRGLDTEAFF

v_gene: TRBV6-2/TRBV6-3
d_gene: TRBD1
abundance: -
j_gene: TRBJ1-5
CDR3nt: TGTGCCAGCAGCTCTGACAGGGTGGGTCAGCCCCAGCATTTT
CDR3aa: CASSSDRVGQPQHF

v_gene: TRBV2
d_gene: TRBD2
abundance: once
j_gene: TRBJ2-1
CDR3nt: TGTGCCAGCTGCCGGCGCGGGGGGGAAGGGAACAATGAGCAGTTCTTC
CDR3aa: CASCRRGGEGNNEQFF

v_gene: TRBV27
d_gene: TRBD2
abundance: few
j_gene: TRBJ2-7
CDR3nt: TGTGCCAGCAGTTGGGGTAGCGGGGGCTTGCAGTACTTC
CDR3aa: CASSWGSGGLQYF

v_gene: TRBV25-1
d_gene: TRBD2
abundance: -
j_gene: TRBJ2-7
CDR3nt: TGTGCCAGCAGTGATTCGACTAGCGGGGGTCTCTCCTACGAGCAGTACTTC
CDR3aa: CASSDSTSGGLSYEQYF

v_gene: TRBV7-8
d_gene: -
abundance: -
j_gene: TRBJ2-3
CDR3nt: TGTGCCAGCAGCTTATGGGAGGATACGCAGTATTTT
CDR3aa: CASSLWEDTQYF